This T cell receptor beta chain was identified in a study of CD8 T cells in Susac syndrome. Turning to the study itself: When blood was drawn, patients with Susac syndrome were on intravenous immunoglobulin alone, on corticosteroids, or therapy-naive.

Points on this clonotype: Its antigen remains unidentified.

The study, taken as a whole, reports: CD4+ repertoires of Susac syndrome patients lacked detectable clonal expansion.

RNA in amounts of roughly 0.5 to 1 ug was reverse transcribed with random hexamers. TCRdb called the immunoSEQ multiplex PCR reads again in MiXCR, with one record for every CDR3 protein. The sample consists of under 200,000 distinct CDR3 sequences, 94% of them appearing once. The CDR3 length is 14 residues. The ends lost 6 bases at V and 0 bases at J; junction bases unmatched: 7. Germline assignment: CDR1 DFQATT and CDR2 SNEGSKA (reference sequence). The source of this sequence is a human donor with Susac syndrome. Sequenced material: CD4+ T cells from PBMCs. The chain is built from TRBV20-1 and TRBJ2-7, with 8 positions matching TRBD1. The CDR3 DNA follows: TGCAGTGCCAGGACAGGGTTGAGCTCCTACGAGCAGTACTTC. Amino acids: CSARTGLSSYEQYF.